This T cell receptor (beta chain) appears in the sequencing data of a study of T-cell reconstitution after alpha-beta-depleted transplantation in children. Preparing the TCRbeta library involved the use of unique molecular identifiers. TCRdb re-called the PCR reads with MiXCR, one entry per CDR3 protein. Of about 500,000 distinct CDR3 sequences in the sample, around a third were seen once. The ends were cut back, 10 bases at V and 1 base at J, with 12 bases in the middle. CDR3 length equals 13 residues. The rearrangement joins TRBV12-3 or TRBV12-4 to TRBJ2-3; the D is unclear. This clonotype originated in a human donor who donated a stem cell graft to a child with aplastic anemia. Source: PBMCs from the stem cell graft donor, taken from the stem cell graft. The CDR3 DNA reads as TGTGCCACCGACACCTATCGCACAGATACGCAGTATTTT. Translation: CATDTYRTDTQYF.